The entry below gives a single T cell receptor beta chain sequence along with its context. This record comes from a study of blood T cell repertoires in COVID-19. On the study more broadly: From the United States, Italy and Spain came samples of acute and convalescent COVID-19.

Here immunoSEQ multiplex PCR was the method, and the copy in TCRdb shows in-frame clones only, minus some. The sample contains about 280,000 clones, roughly 85% of which appear only once. The V gene's germline CDR1 is LNHNV and CDR2 YYDKDF (reference sequence). CDR3 length equals 16 residues. Trimming removed 0 bases from V and 7 bases from J; junction bases left unmatched: 9. The source is a woman aged 45 to 65 who had recovered from COVID-19. This chain joins TRBV15 and TRBJ1-1; 9 nucleotides match TRBD1. Sequenced material: PBMCs or T cells enriched from blood (not recorded which). Written as DNA, the CDR3 is TGTGCCACCAGCAGAGAGTCCGGGACAGGGCCCCATGAAGCTTTCTTT. Residues: CATSRESGTGPHEAFF.